This T cell receptor (beta chain) was captured in a study of blood T cell repertoires in COVID-19 (TCRdb year 2020). Notes on the research overall: The collaborator samples originated in the United States, Italy and Spain and spanned the acute and convalescent phases of COVID-19. The prospective study material was composed of cDNA or gDNA derived from T cells, B-cell-depleted T cells, or PBMCs. Deeply sampled blood TCRbeta repertoires from subjects exposed to, actively infected with, or recovered from COVID-19 were included in the dataset. The repertoires were made available in a free public database intended to serve as a resource for research on the immune response to SARS-CoV-2. Samples were obtained from the ongoing ImmuneRACE study (first 160 participants) and from 1,254 subjects provided by 6 global collaborators. The sample metadata nearly always contained a de-identified subject ID, COVID-19 status, age in years and sex. Where available, HLA class I and class II types were obtained from metadata supplied by the sample provider rather than from assay-based typing.

Study-level results and caveats: The quantity of clinical and demographic metadata differed by source and by participant and was supplied without curation.

Enrolling through a virtual design, the prospective study's participants ranged in age from roughly 18 to 95 years and lived across some 22 United States geographic areas. Cohort assignment in the prospective study relied on participant-reported clinical history from a screening survey and a study questionnaire. In the prospective study, whole blood, serum and a nasopharyngeal or oropharyngeal swab were collected from each participant by mobile phlebotomists. Over a 2-month period, participants in the prospective study had the option of providing additional blood draws and questionnaires. Blood samples from the prospective study were shipped frozen or at room temperature prior to DNA extraction. TCRbeta CDR3 regions were amplified from genomic DNA using the immunoSEQ Assay, a bias-controlled multiplex PCR. Processing in the source paper ran as follows. The number of nucleated cells in each sample was estimated from the amplification of reference gene primers within the assay. To quantify the absolute abundance of each unique TCRbeta CDR3 rearrangement, sequence reads were collapsed and filtered. For each sample, productive Simpson clonality was calculated as the square root of Simpson's diversity index across productive rearrangements. The table comes from immuneACCESS by way of TCRdb, which keeps in-frame sequences with V and J called. Part of the clones is missing from these tables; in studies checked, under half for an unresolved V gene and the rest for unknown reasons. V and J calls plus clone size are reproduced from that table; the DNA served to infer D and trimming. The sample yields 120,000 to 150,000 clones; 70% to 90% were counted once. In total, the top ten clones hold 0.95% to 1.5% of the sample.

In regard to this clone: This receptor's antigen is unknown. No clone much larger than this one lies a single base away; base qualities are absent.

This clonotype was obtained from a woman aged 30 to 39 with acute COVID-19. The sequenced sample was PBMCs or T cells enriched from blood (not recorded which).

CDR3 region: CASRLTRDTYNEQFF. The nucleotide sequence reads as follows: TGTGCCAGCAGACTCACCCGGGATACCTACAATGAGCAGTTCTTC. The chain is made from TRBV6-4 and TRBJ2-1, and the D gene may be TRBD2, 5 bases matching. The cysteine opens and the phenylalanine closes a CDR3 of 15 amino acids. The DNA shown is the 45-base CDR3, in frame from base 1. The junction carries 14 bases between V and J, which are trimmed by 6 bases and 2 bases respectively. CDR1 and CDR2 (MRHNA, SNTAGT) derive from the germline V gene.